A selection of T cell receptor beta chains follows, all from one sample in a study of shared clonotypes between healthy human individuals. Assay used: immunoSEQ multiplex PCR; TCRdb lists only in-frame clones, some missing. Of under 1,900,000 clones in the sample, approximately 98.5% are singletons; the top ten hold around 0.38%. Sequencing input: naive CD4+ T cells sorted from blood. These receptors came from a man aged 30 to 39 in good health. Each CDR3 is given with its conserved first and last residue. Fields, in order: D gene, V gene, clone size, J gene, CDR3 DNA, CDR3 protein. The D gene is left open where the match is weak. Size is stated for part of the rows, as once, few or many counts, or as a class when the clone is expanded.

NA	TRBV9	once	TRBJ2-3	TGTGCCAGCAGCGTAGACGTCTTCACAGATACGCAGTATTTT	CASSVDVFTDTQYF
TRBD1	TRBV27	once	TRBJ1-5	TGTGCCAGCCGTTCTGACAGGGGGCGTCATCAGCCCCAGCATTTT	CASRSDRGRHQPQHF
NA	TRBV7-9	NA	TRBJ1-4	TGTGCCAGCAGCCCCCCTGTAACTAATGAAAAACTGTTTTTT	CASSPPVTNEKLFF
NA	TRBV27	NA	TRBJ2-3	TGTGCCAGCAGTAGACCGACTCCGGGGCGCACAGATACGCAGTATTTT	CASSRPTPGRTDTQYF
NA	TRBV28	NA	TRBJ2-5	TGTGCCAGCAGTTTTCGTCTCCAAGAGACCCAGTACTTC	CASSFRLQETQYF
TRBD2	TRBV27	NA	TRBJ2-1	TGTGCCAGCAGTATCAGGACTAGCGGGAGAGGTCTAACAAATGAGCAGTTCTTC	CASSIRTSGRGLTNEQFF
NA	TRBV7-8	NA	TRBJ2-1	TGTGCCAGCAGCCTGGGAGGATTTGCGTATTACAATGAGCAGTTCTTC	CASSLGGFAYYNEQFF
TRBD1	TRBV5-4	few	TRBJ2-1	TGTGCCAGCACCGACAGGGCCTCCTACAATGAGCAGTTCTTC	CASTDRASYNEQFF
TRBD1	TRBV7-2	once	TRBJ1-5	TGTGCCAGCAGCTTCAGCCAGGGGGGCGATCAGCCCCAGCATTTT	CASSFSQGGDQPQHF
NA	TRBV4-3	NA	TRBJ2-6	TGCGCCAGCAGCCAAGTAAACTCCCCTGGGGCCAACGTCCTGACTTTC	CASSQVNSPGANVLTF
NA	TRBV28	NA	TRBJ1-5	TGTGCCAGCAGTTTCCAAGGGGGGTTCGGTCAGCCCCAGCATTTT	CASSFQGGFGQPQHF
NA	TRBV11-1	once	TRBJ2-3	TGTGCCAGCAGCCCAAGGGACACAGATACGCAGTATTTT	CASSPRDTDTQYF
NA	TRBV5-1	NA	TRBJ1-1	TGCGCCAGCAGCTTGGACCGGCCGAACACTGAAGCTTTCTTT	CASSLDRPNTEAFF
NA	TRBV11-2	NA	TRBJ2-5	TGTGCCAGCAGCGCCCAAGAGACCCAGTACTTC	CASSAQETQYF